The present T cell receptor (beta chain) was sequenced within a study of T cell changes during pregnancy in multiple sclerosis. Sequenced by immunoSEQ multiplex PCR; TCRdb stores in-frame clones only, minus some. The repertoire has 70,000 to 100,000 clones, about 94% of them found once; the top ten carry 2% to 2.5%. Germline loops: CDR1 LNHDA, CDR2 SQIVND (reference sequence). The CDR3 extends over 15 amino acids. The ends lost 6 bases at V and 1 base at J; junction bases unmatched: 6. This clonotype was obtained from a female donor with multiple sclerosis, enrolled in a pregnancy study. This specimen was peripheral blood, taken in the third trimester of pregnancy. The chain has TRBV19 and TRBJ2-1, with 7 nucleotides matching TRBD2. The CDR3 spells CASRQAGWSYNEQFF. CDR3 nucleotide sequence: TGTGCCAGTAGACAAGCGGGATGGTCCTACAATGAGCAGTTCTTC.